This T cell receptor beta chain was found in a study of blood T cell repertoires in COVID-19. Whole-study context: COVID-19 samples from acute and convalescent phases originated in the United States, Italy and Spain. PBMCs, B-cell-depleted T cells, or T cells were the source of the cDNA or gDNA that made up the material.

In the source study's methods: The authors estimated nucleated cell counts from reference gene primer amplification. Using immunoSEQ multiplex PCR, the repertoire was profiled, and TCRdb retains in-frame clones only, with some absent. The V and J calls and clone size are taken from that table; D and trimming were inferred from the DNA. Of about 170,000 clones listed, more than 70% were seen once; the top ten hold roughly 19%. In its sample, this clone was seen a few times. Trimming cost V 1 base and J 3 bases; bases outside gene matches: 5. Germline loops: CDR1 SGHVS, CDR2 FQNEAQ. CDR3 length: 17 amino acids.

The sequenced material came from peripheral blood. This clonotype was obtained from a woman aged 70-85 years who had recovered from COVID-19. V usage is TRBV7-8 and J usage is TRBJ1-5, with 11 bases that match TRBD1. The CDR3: CASSLGTGGRHNQPQHF. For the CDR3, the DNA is TGTGCCAGCAGCTTAGGGACAGGGGGCCGGCACAATCAGCCCCAGCATTTT.